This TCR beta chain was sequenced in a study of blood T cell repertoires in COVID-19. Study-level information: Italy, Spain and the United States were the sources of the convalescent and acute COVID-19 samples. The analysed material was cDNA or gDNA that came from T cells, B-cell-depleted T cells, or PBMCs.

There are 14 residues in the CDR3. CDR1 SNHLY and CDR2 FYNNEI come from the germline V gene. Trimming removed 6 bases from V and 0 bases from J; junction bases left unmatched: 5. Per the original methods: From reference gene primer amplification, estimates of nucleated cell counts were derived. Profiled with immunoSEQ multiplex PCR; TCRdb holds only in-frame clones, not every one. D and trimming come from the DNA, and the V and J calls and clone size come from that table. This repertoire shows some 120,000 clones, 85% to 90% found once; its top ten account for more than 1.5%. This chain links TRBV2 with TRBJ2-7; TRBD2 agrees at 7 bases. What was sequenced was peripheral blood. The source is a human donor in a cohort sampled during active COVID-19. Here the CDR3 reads CASRRETVSYEQYF. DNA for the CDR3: TGTGCCAGCAGGCGGGAGACAGTCTCCTACGAGCAGTACTTC.